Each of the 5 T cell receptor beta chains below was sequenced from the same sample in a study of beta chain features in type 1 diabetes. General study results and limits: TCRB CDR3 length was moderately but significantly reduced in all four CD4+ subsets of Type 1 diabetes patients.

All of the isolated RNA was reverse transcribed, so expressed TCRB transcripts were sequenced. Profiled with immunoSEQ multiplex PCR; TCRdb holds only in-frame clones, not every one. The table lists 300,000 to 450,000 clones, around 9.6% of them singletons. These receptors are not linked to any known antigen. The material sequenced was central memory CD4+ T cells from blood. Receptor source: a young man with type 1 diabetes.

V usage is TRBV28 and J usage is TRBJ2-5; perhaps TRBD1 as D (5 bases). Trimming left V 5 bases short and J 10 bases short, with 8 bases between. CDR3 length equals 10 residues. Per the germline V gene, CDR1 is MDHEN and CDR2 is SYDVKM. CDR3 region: CASSQTDQYF. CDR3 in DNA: TGTGCCAGCAGTCAGACAGACCAGTACTTC.

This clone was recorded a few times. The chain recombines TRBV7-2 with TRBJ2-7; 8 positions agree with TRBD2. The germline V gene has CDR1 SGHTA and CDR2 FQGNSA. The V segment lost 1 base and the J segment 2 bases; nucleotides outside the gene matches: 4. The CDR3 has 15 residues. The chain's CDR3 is CASSLVSGGAYEQYF. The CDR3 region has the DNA TGTGCCAGCAGCTTAGTCAGCGGGGGTGCCTACGAGCAGTACTTC.

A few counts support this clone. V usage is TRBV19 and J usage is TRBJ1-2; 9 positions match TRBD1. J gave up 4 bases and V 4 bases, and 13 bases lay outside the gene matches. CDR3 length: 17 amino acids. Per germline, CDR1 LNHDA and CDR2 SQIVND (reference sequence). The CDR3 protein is CASSKAGQGNDFYGYTF. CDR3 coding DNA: TGTGCCAGTAGTAAGGCTGGACAGGGGAACGACTTCTATGGCTACACCTTC. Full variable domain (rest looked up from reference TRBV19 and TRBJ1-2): DGGITQSPKYLFRKEGQNVTLSCEQNLNHDAMYWYRQDPGQGLRLIYYSQIVNDFQKGDIAEGYSVSREKKESFPLTVTSAQKNPTAFYLCASSKAGQGNDFYGYTFGSGTRLTVV.

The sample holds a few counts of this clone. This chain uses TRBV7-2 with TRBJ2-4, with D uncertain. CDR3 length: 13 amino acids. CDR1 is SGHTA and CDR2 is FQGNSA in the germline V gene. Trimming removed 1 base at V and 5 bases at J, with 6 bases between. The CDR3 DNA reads TGTGCCAGCAGCTTAGGGACCCAAAACATTCAGTACTTC. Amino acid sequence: CASSLGTQNIQYF.

The CDR3 reads CASSSRVGSNQPQHF. The CDR3 nucleotides are TGTGCCAGCAGCTCCAGGGTTGGGAGCAATCAGCCCCAGCATTTT. The V call is TRBV7-3, the J call TRBJ1-5; tentatively, D is TRBD1 (5 bases). Trimming took off 4 bases at V and 1 base at J, with 11 bases between the two ends. This CDR3 has 15 amino acids. Germline V lookup: CDR1 SGHTA, CDR2 FQGTGA.